The next 9 T cell receptor beta chains were all read from a single sample in a study of T cell repertoires in cytomegalovirus infection. The antigens these receptors bind are not known. TCRdb used MiXCR to reprocess the reads, holding one entry per CDR3 protein. The repertoire holds hundreds of thousands of distinct CDR3 sequences, 30% to 35% seen once, with approximately 13% in the top ten. This material consisted of cultured CD8+ T cells from PBMCs, taken from culture after CMV antigen stimulation. The receptors come from a human donor in good health (CMV status not recorded). Some clones in this sample may be carry-over from other donors' samples.

The chain employs TRBV4-3 and TRBJ2-3; TRBD2 matches 9 bases. The trim removed 3 bases at V and 4 bases at J, leaving 11 bases unmatched. The CDR3 sequence is 17 residues long. CDR1 LGHNA and CDR2 YSLEER come from the germline V gene. CDR3 DNA: TGCGCCAGCAGCCAGGCCCTAGCGGGGCCACGGGCAGATACGCAGTATTTT. Its translation: CASSQALAGPRADTQYF.

This chain uses TRBV28 with TRBJ2-2; 8 bases agree with TRBD2. The CDR3 extends over 16 amino acids. From germline, CDR1 is MDHEN and CDR2 SYDVKM. J gave up 6 bases and V 2 bases, and 8 bases lay outside the gene matches. CDR3 region: CASSLPFGGGSGELFF. As DNA, the CDR3 is TGTGCCAGCAGTTTACCCTTCGGGGGGGGTTCCGGGGAGCTGTTTTTT.

Worth noting for this clonotype: Lacking the conserved final phenylalanine or tryptophan, this CDR3 likely reflects a read error. The DNA is omitted, as the CDR3 cannot be located on it reliably, and the CDR3 follows TCRdb's listing. The genes are TRBV10-2 and TRBJ1-1. The CDR3 spans 9 residues, counting both ends. CDR1 WSHSY and CDR2 SAAADI come from the germline V gene. The CDR3 spells CASSPPALS.

This chain uses TRBV12-3 or TRBV12-4 with TRBJ1-5, with 8 positions matching TRBD1. After removal of 1 base from V and 10 bases from J, the junction contained 9 bases not matched to a gene. The CDR3 sequence is 15 residues long. This chain's CDR3 is CASSLGGQGATPQHF. The CDR3 bases are TGTGCCAGCAGTTTAGGGGGGCAGGGGGCTACTCCCCAGCATTTT.

The rearrangement uses TRBV6-5 and TRBJ2-7; D not certain. Germline CDR1 reads MNHEY; CDR2 reads SVGAGI. This CDR3 comprises 13 residues. Trimming took 0 bases from V and 2 from J, leaving 5 bases between them. This CDR3 reads CASSYSGTYEQYF. CDR3 DNA sequence: TGTGCCAGCAGTTACTCGGGCACCTACGAGCAGTACTTC.

This clonotype has more than one count but fewer than ten. V is TRBV15 and J is TRBJ2-3; perhaps TRBD1 as D (5 bases). Germline CDR1 reads LNHNV; CDR2 reads YYDKDF (reference sequence). V lost 2 bases to trimming and J lost 1 base, with 10 bases between them. CDR3 size: 15 residues. As DNA, the CDR3 is TGTGCCACCAGCAGACGACAGCGAGGCACAGATACGCAGTATTTT. Amino acid sequence: CATSRRQRGTDTQYF.

This clonotype was observed once. The rearrangement links TRBV27 to TRBJ1-2; D is uncertain. This CDR3 region has 15 residues. Per the germline V gene, CDR1 is MNHEY and CDR2 is SMNVEV (reference sequence). V shed 4 bases and J shed 3 bases, with 15 bases lying between them. The CDR3 sequence is CASSWSSGGDYGYTF. CDR3 nucleotide sequence: TGTGCCAGCAGTTGGAGCTCTGGAGGAGACTATGGCTACACCTTC.

This clonotype was seen a few times. This chain uses TRBV15 with TRBJ1-5, with D perhaps matching TRBD1 (5 bases). V was clipped by 1 base and J by 3 bases, with 13 bases between them. The germline V gene encodes CDR1 LNHNV and CDR2 YYDKDF (reference sequence). This CDR3 spans 16 amino acids. The CDR3 bases are TGTGCCACCAGCAGAGGGTCCGACAGAATCAATCAGCCCCAGCATTTT. Protein sequence: CATSRGSDRINQPQHF.

This clonotype has a count of ten or more. The chain combines TRBV12-3 or TRBV12-4 with TRBJ2-3, with 10 bases aligning to TRBD2. The CDR3 extends over 15 amino acids. V gave up 6 bases and J gave up 11 bases; unmatched junction bases: 14. Here the CDR3 reads CASSPRVAGGPWQYF. As DNA, the CDR3 is TGTGCCAGCAGCCCCAGAGTAGCGGGGGGACCTTGGCAGTATTTT.